The source of this T cell receptor beta chain is a study of shared clonotypes between healthy human individuals. V trimming: 1 base; J trimming: 3 bases; junction bases outside the gene matches: 3. CDR3 length equals 15 residues. Germline V CDR1 and CDR2: MNHNS, SASEGT. In the sorted-subset replicate PCRs, 200 ng DNA, roughly 30,000 T cell genomes, was used. This table comes from immunoSEQ multiplex PCR, and its TCRdb copy is limited to in-frame clones, with some not included. The sample contains around 2.1 million clones, roughly 91% of which appear only once. CD45RO-negative cells were positively selected for CCR7, leaving out terminally differentiated effector memory CD45RA+ cells.

The genes are TRBV6-1 and TRBJ2-7; 10 bases line up with TRBD1. The sample taken for sequencing was naive CD8+ T cells from PBMCs. This receptor was taken from a man aged 18 to 30 in good health. Some clones in this sample may be carry-over from other donors' samples. CDR3 sequence (DNA): TGTGCCAGCAGTGAAGGGGGGACAGGGGACTACGAGCAGTACTTC. This codes for CASSEGGTGDYEQYF.